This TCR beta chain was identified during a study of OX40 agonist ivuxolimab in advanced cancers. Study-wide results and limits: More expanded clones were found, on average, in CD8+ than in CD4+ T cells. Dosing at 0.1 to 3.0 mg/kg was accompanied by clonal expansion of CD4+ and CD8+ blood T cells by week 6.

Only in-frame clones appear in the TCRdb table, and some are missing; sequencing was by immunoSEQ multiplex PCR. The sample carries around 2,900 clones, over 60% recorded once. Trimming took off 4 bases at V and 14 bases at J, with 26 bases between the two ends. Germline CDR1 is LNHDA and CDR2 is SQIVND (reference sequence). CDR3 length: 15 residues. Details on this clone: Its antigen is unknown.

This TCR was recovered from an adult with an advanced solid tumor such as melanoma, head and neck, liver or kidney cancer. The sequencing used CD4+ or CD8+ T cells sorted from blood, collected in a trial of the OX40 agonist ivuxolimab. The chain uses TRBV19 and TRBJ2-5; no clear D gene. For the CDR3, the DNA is TGTGCCAGTAGTACACCGGGCCCTCCTATCCCCACTTCATACTTC. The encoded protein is CASSTPGPPIPTSYF.